This TCR beta chain is from a study of cytomegalovirus exposure and HLA in healthy donors. TCRdb keeps only in-frame clones here, not all; method: immunoSEQ multiplex PCR. The sample lists tens of thousands of clones; 90% to 96% were seen once. The CDR3 sequence is 13 residues long. Germline loops: CDR1 SGDLS, CDR2 YYNGEE. With V trimmed by 3 bases and J by 5 bases, 3 bases remained unmatched. A roughly 120-subject validation cohort, separate from the approximately 690-subject first cohort, supplied the donors. The TCR originated in a man in his late teens or twenties in good health and CMV-seropositive. The chain is built from TRBV9 and TRBJ2-5, with TRBD1 matching over 8 bases. The sample comprised PBMCs. In nucleotides, the CDR3 is TGTGCCAGCAGCGAGACAGGGGACGAGACCCAGTACTTC. Translating gives CASSETGDETQYF.